The clone carrying this T cell receptor (beta chain) was recorded a few times. Its antigen is still unknown. TCRdb processed the RT-PCR reads anew with MiXCR; each CDR3 protein has one entry. The sample comprises about 700,000 distinct CDR3 sequences, approximately 15% of which are singletons, and less than 7% rests with the top ten. The data originate from a study of response to subunit inactivated influenza vaccine. Regarding the study as a whole: The authors suggested that every seasonal influenza vaccination recruits few new T cells.

The V segment lost 4 bases and the J segment 7 bases; nucleotides outside the gene matches: 10. The CDR3 runs to 13 residues. Germline CDR1 reads SQVTM; CDR2 reads ANQGSEA. The sequences come from PBMCs from blood, collected 14 days before vaccination. The sequence derives from a man aged 45-65 years who received an inactivated influenza vaccine. This chain links TRBV29-1 with TRBJ2-7; TRBD1 matches at 7 bases. CDR3 sequence reads: CSVGGQAGREQYF. The CDR3 coding sequence is TGCAGCGTTGGCGGACAGGCGGGCCGGGAGCAGTACTTC.